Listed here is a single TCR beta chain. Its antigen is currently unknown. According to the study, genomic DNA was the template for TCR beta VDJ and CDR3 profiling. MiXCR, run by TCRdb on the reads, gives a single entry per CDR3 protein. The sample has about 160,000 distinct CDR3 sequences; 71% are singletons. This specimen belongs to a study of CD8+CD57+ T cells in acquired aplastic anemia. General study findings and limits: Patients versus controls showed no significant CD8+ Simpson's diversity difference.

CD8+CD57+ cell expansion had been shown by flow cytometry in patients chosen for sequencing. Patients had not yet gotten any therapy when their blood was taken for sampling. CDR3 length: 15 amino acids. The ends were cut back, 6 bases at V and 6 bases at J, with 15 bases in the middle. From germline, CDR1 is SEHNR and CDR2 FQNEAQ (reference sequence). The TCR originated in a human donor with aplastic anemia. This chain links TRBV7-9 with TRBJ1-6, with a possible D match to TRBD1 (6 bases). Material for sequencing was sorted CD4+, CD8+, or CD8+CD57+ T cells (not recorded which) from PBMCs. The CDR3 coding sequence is TGTGCCAGCAGGCCCCAGGACAGCCTTAATTCACCCCTCCACTTT. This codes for CASRPQDSLNSPLHF. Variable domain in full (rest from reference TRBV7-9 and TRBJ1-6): DTGVSQNPRHKITKRGQNVTFRCDPISEHNRLYWYRQTLGQGPEFLTYFQNEAQLEKSRLLSDRFSAERPKGSFSTLEIQRTEQGDSAMYLCASRPQDSLNSPLHFGNGTRLTVT.